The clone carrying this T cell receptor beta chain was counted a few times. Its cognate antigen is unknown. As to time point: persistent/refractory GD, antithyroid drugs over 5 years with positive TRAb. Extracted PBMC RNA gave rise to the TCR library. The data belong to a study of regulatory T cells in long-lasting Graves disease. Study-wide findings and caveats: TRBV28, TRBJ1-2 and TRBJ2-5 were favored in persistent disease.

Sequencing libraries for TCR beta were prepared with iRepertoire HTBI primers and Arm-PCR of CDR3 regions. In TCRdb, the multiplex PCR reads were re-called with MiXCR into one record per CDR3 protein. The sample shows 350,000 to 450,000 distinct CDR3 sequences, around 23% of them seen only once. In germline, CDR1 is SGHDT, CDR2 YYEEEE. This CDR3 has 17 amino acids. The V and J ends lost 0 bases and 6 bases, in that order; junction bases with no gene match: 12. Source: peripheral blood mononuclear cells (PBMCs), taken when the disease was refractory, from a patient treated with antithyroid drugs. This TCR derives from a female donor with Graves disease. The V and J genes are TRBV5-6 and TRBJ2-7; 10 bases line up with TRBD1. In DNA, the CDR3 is TGTGCCAGCAGCTTGGTTGGGACAGGGGCACTCCAACCCGAGCAGTACTTC. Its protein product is CASSLVGTGALQPEQYF.